Shown below are 2 T cell receptor beta chains from a single sample sequenced in a study of T cell repertoires in cytomegalovirus infection. TCRdb re-called the reads through MiXCR, storing one row per CDR3 protein. Of 550,000 to 700,000 distinct CDR3 sequences detected, about 39% appear once; the ten largest clones hold 48%. No antigens are known for them. The sample in question was cultured PBMCs, obtained from culture after CMV antigen stimulation. The receptors derive from a human donor in good health (CMV status not recorded). Some clones in this sample may be carry-over from other donors' samples.

This sequence joins TRBV7-4 and TRBJ1-1; no firm D call. The CDR3 is 12 residues long. The germline gives CDR1 SGHVT, CDR2 SQSDAQ. V gave up 1 base and J gave up 8 bases, with 8 bases separating them. The CDR3 spells CASSLEDGEAFF. CDR3 nucleotides: TGTGCCAGCAGCTTAGAAGACGGGGAAGCTTTCTTT.

The rearrangement links TRBV4-1 to TRBJ2-1; D might be TRBD2 (7 bases). Germline CDR1 and CDR2: MGHRA and YSYEKL. The CDR3 totals 18 residues. V shed 3 bases and J shed 2 bases, with 20 bases lying between them. CDR3 protein: CASSQVLGPGGPYNEQFF. The CDR3 DNA reads as TGCGCCAGCAGCCAGGTGCTGGGCCCGGGGGGCCCCTACAATGAGCAGTTCTTC.